The T cell receptor (beta chain) described here comes from a study of cytomegalovirus exposure and HLA in healthy donors. Study results and limitations: A later analysis showed TCR association rates differing by HLA locus, peaking at DRB1 and lowest at HLA-C.

This clone was recorded a few times. Its target is not known. This CDR3 is 18 amino acids long. Looked up from germline, CDR1 is LNHDA and CDR2 is SQIVND (reference sequence). The V gene end was trimmed by 3 bases and the J gene end by 10 bases; junction bases not matched to a gene: 18. The PCR ran on 60 Vbeta and 13 Jbeta primers. TCRdb keeps only in-frame clones here, not all; method: immunoSEQ multiplex PCR. The sample carries some 190,000 clones, over 65% recorded once. The sequencing sample was made of PBMCs. The TCR comes from a man aged 18-30 years in good health and CMV-seronegative. The V and J genes are TRBV19 and TRBJ1-6; 7 nucleotides align to TRBD1. CDR3 coding DNA: TGTGCCAGTAGTATCCCCTCCTTTGGGGACAGTTTCTCGTCACCCCTCCACTTT. This codes for CASSIPSFGDSFSSPLHF.